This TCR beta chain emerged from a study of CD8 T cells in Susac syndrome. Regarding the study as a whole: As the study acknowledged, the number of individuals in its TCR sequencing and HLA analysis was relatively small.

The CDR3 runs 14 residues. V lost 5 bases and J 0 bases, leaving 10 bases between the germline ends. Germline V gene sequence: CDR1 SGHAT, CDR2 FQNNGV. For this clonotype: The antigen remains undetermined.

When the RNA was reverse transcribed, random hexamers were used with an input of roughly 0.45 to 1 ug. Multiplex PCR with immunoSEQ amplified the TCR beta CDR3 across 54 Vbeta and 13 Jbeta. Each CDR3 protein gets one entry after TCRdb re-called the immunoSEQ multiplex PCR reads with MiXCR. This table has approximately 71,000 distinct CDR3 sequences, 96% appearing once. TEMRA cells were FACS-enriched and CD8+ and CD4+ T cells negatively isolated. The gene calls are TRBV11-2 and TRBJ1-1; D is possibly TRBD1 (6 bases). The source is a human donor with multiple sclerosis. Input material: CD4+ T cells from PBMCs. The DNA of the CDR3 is TGTGCCAGCAGCCCAGGGACACTGAACACTGAAGCTTTCTTT. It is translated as CASSPGTLNTEAFF.